Below are 9 T cell receptor beta chains sequenced from a single sample in a study of T cells after yellow fever vaccination (dated by TCRdb to the late 2010s). Explained via the paper, the treatment or condition label denotes: live attenuated yellow fever vaccine strain. The library relied on 5' RACE. Sequencing relied on an Illumina HiSeq 2500. TCRdb's own reprocessing of the public reads used fastp at Q25 and MiXCR and kept productive beta chains. Under each unique CDR3 protein, matching rows form one entry showing the most common genes and DNA. This sample gives more than 350,000 distinct CDR3 sequences in total; approximately 10% of them show up just once. The ten largest clones capture around 18% of the sample. The sequenced sample was PBMCs, obtained on the day of the first yellow fever vaccination. These receptors were taken from a man in his late teens or twenties who received the YFV17D yellow fever vaccine.

J is TRBJ2-3 and V is TRBV5-4; possibly TRBD2 for D (5 bases). CDR3 length: 15 amino acids. Germline values: CDR1 SGHNT, CDR2 YYREEE (reference sequence). Trimming shortened V by 5 bases and J by 6 bases, and 19 bases separated the two germline ends. The DNA of the CDR3 is TGTGCCAGCAGTTTGCCTAGCAGTGGTACGGATACGCAGTATTTT. Protein sequence: CASSLPSSGTDTQYF.

This chain connects TRBV20-1 to TRBJ2-1; 15 nucleotides align to TRBD2. This CDR3 region has 18 residues. The germline V gene has CDR1 DFQATT and CDR2 SNEGSKA (reference sequence). Trimming took 6 bases from V and 2 from J; bases not matched to a gene: 11. The CDR3 reads CSAPPGLAGGTTYNEQFF. In DNA, the CDR3 is TGCAGTGCCCCCCCCGGACTAGCGGGGGGGACAACCTACAATGAGCAGTTCTTC.

J is TRBJ2-1 and V is TRBV20-1, with a weak D call TRBD1 (6 bases). Germline CDR1 is DFQATT and CDR2 is SNEGSKA (reference sequence). Trimming shortened V by 5 bases and J by 6 bases, and 17 bases separated the two germline ends. The CDR3 sequence is 14 residues long. CDR3 coding DNA: TGCAGTGCTGGGGGCCGAGGGCACTCCAATGAGCAGTTCTTC. Amino acids: CSAGGRGHSNEQFF.

This clonotype showed up just a few times. The chain carries TRBV5-1 and TRBJ1-2, with 7 bases identical to TRBD1. The CDR3 extends over 15 amino acids. V gave up 0 bases and J gave up 0 bases; unmatched junction bases: 2. The germline V gene has CDR1 SGHRS and CDR2 YFSETQ. CDR3 sequence: CASSLGTGPNYGYTF. CDR3 nucleotide sequence: TGCGCCAGCAGCTTGGGGACAGGACCTAACTATGGCTACACCTTC. Together with reference TRBV5-1 and TRBJ1-2, the CDR3 gives the full variable domain: KAGVTQTPRYLIKTRGQQVTLSCSPISGHRSVSWYQQTPGQGLQFLFEYFSETQRNKGNFPGRFSGRQFSNSRSEMNVSTLELGDSALYLCASSLGTGPNYGYTFGSGTRLTVV.

There are a few counts of this clonotype. The chain employs TRBV5-1 and TRBJ2-2; the D is unclear. The V gene's germline CDR1 is SGHRS and CDR2 YFSETQ. CDR3 size: 15 residues. V was clipped by 0 bases and J by 2 bases, with 8 bases between them. The CDR3 sequence is CASSLVAGNTGELFF. DNA of the CDR3: TGCGCCAGCAGCTTGGTAGCAGGCAACACCGGGGAGCTGTTTTTT.

This clonotype was picked up many times. The chain joins TRBV5-1 to TRBJ1-5; the D is unclear. V lost 0 bases, J lost 0 bases, and 7 bases lay in between. From germline, CDR1 is SGHRS and CDR2 YFSETQ. The CDR3 has 15 amino acids. The CDR3 here is CASSLDGDSNQPQHF. The CDR3, as DNA: TGCGCCAGCAGCTTGGACGGAGATAGCAATCAGCCCCAGCATTTT.

This clonotype was seen a handful of times. CDR3 protein: CASPSAPGLAGINEQFF. The CDR3 nucleotides read TGTGCCAGCCCCTCAGCCCCGGGACTAGCGGGGATCAATGAGCAGTTCTTC. The chain recombines TRBV7-9 with TRBJ2-1; the match to TRBD2 covers 13 bases. The V segment lost 8 bases and the J segment 6 bases; nucleotides outside the gene matches: 13. CDR1 and CDR2 from the germline V gene are SEHNR and FQNEAQ (reference sequence). The CDR3 loop spans 17 amino acids. Using reference TRBV7-9 and TRBJ2-1 for the parts outside the CDR3, the full variable domain is DTGVSQNPRHKITKRGQNVTFRCDPISEHNRLYWYRQTLGQGPEFLTYFQNEAQLEKSRLLSDRFSAERPKGSFSTLEIQRTEQGDSAMYLCASPSAPGLAGINEQFFGPGTRLTVL.

V usage is TRBV7-6 and J usage is TRBJ2-7; no reliable D call. The CDR3 covers 13 residues. Trimming removed 3 bases from V and 5 bases from J, with 11 bases in between. Germline V gene data show CDR1 as SGHVS and CDR2 as FNYEAQ. CDR3 region: CASSFSLWDEQYF. In nucleotides, the CDR3 is TGTGCCAGCAGCTTCTCCCTATGGGACGAGCAGTACTTC.

This sequence joins TRBV28 and TRBJ2-5, with 9 bases lining up with TRBD1. Per the germline V gene, CDR1 is MDHEN and CDR2 is SYDVKM. Germline trimming cut 8 bases from V and 2 bases from J; bases unmatched to any gene: 12. The CDR3 is 16 residues long. This CDR3 reads CASVRPGQGLQETQYF. For the CDR3, the DNA is TGTGCCAGCGTCCGACCGGGACAGGGCCTACAAGAGACCCAGTACTTC.